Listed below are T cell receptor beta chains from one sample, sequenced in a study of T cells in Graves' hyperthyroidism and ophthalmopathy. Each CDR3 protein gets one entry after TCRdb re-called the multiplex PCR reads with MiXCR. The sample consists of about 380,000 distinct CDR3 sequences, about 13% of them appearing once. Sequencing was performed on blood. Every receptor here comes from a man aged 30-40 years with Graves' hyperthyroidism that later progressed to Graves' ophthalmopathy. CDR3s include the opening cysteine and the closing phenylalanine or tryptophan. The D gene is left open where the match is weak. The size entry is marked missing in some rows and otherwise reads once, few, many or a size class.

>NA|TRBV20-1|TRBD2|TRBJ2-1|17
CSAREVVGAGTYNEQFF
TGCAGTGCTAGAGAAGTTGTGGGAGCGGGAACTTACAATGAGCAGTTCTTC
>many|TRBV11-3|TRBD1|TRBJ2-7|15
CASSSTGGFTYEQYF
TGTGCCAGCAGCTCAACAGGGGGCTTTACCTACGAGCAGTACTTC
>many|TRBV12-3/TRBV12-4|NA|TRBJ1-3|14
CASRTGARGNTIYF
TGTGCCAGCCGCACGGGGGCGCGCGGAAACACCATATATTTT
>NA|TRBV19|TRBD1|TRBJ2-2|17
CASTTDRAVTGTGELFF
TGTGCCAGTACCACAGACAGGGCGGTTACAGGCACCGGGGAGCTGTTTTTT
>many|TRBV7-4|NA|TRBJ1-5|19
CASSLKSPSVLYSNQPQHF
TGTGCCAGCAGCTTAAAAAGTCCTTCAGTCCTTTATAGCAATCAGCCCCAGCATTTT
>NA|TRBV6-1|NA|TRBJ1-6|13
CASRRQVNSPLHF
TGTGCCAGCAGAAGACAGGTCAATTCACCCCTCCACTTT
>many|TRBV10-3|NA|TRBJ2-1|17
CAITPPSRHLIYNEQFF
TGTGCCATCACCCCCCCGTCCAGACACCTGATCTACAATGAGCAGTTCTTC
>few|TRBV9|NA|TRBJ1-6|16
CASSLGIQEGNSPLHF
TGTGCCAGCAGCCTCGGGATTCAGGAAGGTAATTCACCCCTCCACTTT
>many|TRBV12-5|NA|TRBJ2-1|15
CASGLGDISYNEQFF
TGTGCTAGTGGTTTGGGGGACATCTCCTACAATGAGCAGTTCTTC
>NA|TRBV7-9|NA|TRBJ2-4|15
CASSLDTLAKNIQYF
TGTGCCAGCAGCCTAGACACTTTAGCCAAAAACATTCAGTACTTC
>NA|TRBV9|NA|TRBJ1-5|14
CASSGRASSQPQHF
TGTGCCAGCAGCGGACGGGCTAGCAGTCAGCCCCAGCATTTT
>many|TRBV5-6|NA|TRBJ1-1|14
CASSFEGGGTEAFF
TGTGCCAGCAGCTTTGAGGGGGGCGGCACTGAAGCTTTCTTT
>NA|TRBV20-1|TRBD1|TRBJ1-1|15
CSAMGPHRGNTEAFF
TGCAGTGCTATGGGCCCCCACAGGGGGAACACTGAAGCTTTCTTT
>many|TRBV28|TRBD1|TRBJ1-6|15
CASSKRTGTIGALHF
TGTGCCAGCAGCAAAAGGACAGGGACGATAGGAGCCCTCCACTTT
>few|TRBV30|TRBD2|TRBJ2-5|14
CAWSVFGGAVTQYF
TGTGCCTGGAGTGTATTCGGGGGGGCTGTGACCCAGTACTTC
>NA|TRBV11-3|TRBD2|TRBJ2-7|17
CASSPHPSGGAFYEQYF
TGTGCCAGCAGCCCTCATCCTAGCGGGGGGGCCTTTTACGAGCAGTACTTC